The 19 T cell receptor beta chains below all came from one sample that was sequenced in a study of T cells expressing NK-cell markers. No DNA is given; TCRdb re-called the 5' RACE reads and lists each CDR3 protein once. The sample table sets out 300,000 to 500,000 distinct CDR3 sequences. Specimen: blood T cells: a sorted CD56 or NKG2C T cell subset, CD4+ or CD8+ T cells, or bulk PBMC T cells (not recorded which). The receptors were sampled from a woman in her fifties or sixties in good health.

The gene calls are TRBV5-1 and TRBJ2-1; TCRdb's D gene call, TRBD2, goes unchecked for lack of DNA. There are 15 residues in the CDR3. CDR1 and CDR2 (germline): SGHRS, YFSETQ. The CDR3 loop reads CASRMGLAGYNEQFF.

The rearrangement joins TRBV28 to TRBJ2-3. This CDR3 region has 12 residues. Looked up from germline, CDR1 is MDHEN and CDR2 is SYDVKM. CDR3 residues: CASSFLSDTQYF.

V and J are TRBV5-1 and TRBJ1-6; as DNA is missing, the TRBD1 call by TCRdb cannot be tested. The germline CDR1 and CDR2 sequences are SGHRS and YFSETQ. The CDR3 sequence is 15 residues long. This CDR3 reads CASSRRTGDNSPLHF.

The V call is TRBV20-1, the J call TRBJ2-3; TCRdb outputs TRBD2, but without DNA this stays unchecked. This CDR3 comprises 14 residues. The germline gives CDR1 DFQATT, CDR2 SNEGSKA (reference sequence). CDR3 protein: CSANGDFLTDTQYF.

The V and J genes are TRBV20-1 and TRBJ2-3; the D gene TCRdb calls, TRBD2, cannot be checked with no DNA. The germline gives CDR1 DFQATT, CDR2 SNEGSKA (reference sequence). This CDR3 contains 14 residues. Here the CDR3 reads CSARTSGKPDTQYF.

The rearrangement links TRBV11-3 to TRBJ2-3; TCRdb calls TRBD2, which cannot be checked without DNA. Germline V CDR1 and CDR2: SGHNT, YENEEA. This CDR3 contains 16 residues. This chain's CDR3 is CASSLTSGRNTDTQYF.

The chain links TRBV4-1 to TRBJ1-3. The V gene's germline CDR1 is MGHRA and CDR2 YSYEKL. The CDR3 runs 13 residues. The chain's CDR3 is CASSQDGGNTIYF.

The chain carries TRBV9 and TRBJ2-1; the TRBD2 assignment by TCRdb is unverifiable without DNA. CDR1 is SGDLS and CDR2 is YYNGEE in the germline V gene. The CDR3 has 17 amino acids. CDR3 sequence reads: CASSPRAGTSDFGEQFF. The full variable domain, completed using reference TRBV9 and TRBJ2-1, is DSGVTQTPKHLITATGQRVTLRCSPRSGDLSVYWYQQSLDQGLQFLIQYYNGEERAKGNILERFSAQQFPDLHSELNLSSLELGDSALYFCASSPRAGTSDFGEQFFGPGTRLTVL.

The chain employs TRBV7-9 and TRBJ1-4; the TCRdb call, TRBD1, lacks DNA for checking. The CDR3 has 14 residues. Germline CDR1 SEHNR, CDR2 FQNEAQ (reference sequence). The CDR3: CASSPRDRDEKLFF.

V usage is TRBV5-1 and J usage is TRBJ2-1; TCRdb picks TRBD2, but there is no DNA to check that call. In germline, CDR1 is SGHRS, CDR2 YFSETQ. This CDR3 is 17 amino acids long. CDR3 residues: CASSSTRGLAGGHEQFF.

The CDR3 sequence is CSVAGTAYEQYF. V is TRBV29-1 and J is TRBJ2-7; there is no DNA to check the TCRdb D call of TRBD1. Germline V gene lookup returns CDR1 SQVTM and CDR2 ANQGSEA. CDR3 length equals 12 residues.

The chain uses TRBV11-2 and TRBJ2-7; the TCRdb call, TRBD2, lacks DNA for checking. Germline loops: CDR1 SGHAT, CDR2 FQNNGV. This CDR3 spans 11 amino acids. CDR3: CASSQSGEQYF.

The chain couples TRBV5-1 to TRBJ2-1; TCRdb names TRBD1, which stays unverified in the absence of DNA. Germline V CDR1 and CDR2: SGHRS, YFSETQ. The CDR3 is 13 amino acids. The CDR3 sequence: CASSRTGHNEQFF.

V is TRBV5-1 and J is TRBJ1-5; the TCRdb call, TRBD1, lacks DNA for checking. The length of the CDR3 is 13 residues. CDR1 SGHRS and CDR2 YFSETQ come from the germline V gene. CDR3 region: CASSRDNNQPQHF.

V usage is TRBV2 and J usage is TRBJ2-7; no DNA is available, so the TRBD1 call from TCRdb remains unchecked. Germline assignment: CDR1 SNHLY and CDR2 FYNNEI. The CDR3 sequence is 13 residues long. The CDR3 reads CASSRDQGSEQYF.

This chain links TRBV5-1 with TRBJ1-2; the D call from TCRdb, TRBD1, cannot be confirmed without DNA. The CDR3 consists of 14 residues. CDR1 is SGHRS, CDR2 YFSETQ, per germline. The CDR3 is CASSLGQVIYGYTF.

The chain joins TRBV12-3 or TRBV12-4 to TRBJ1-3; TCRdb lists TRBD1, though no DNA is available to test this call. The CDR3 totals 16 residues. The CDR3 spells CASSIPGGSSGNTIYF.

The rearrangement links TRBV6-6 to TRBJ1-3. Germline-derived CDR1 and CDR2 are MNHNY and SVGAGI (reference sequence). There are 13 residues in the CDR3. The CDR3 reads CASRNGPGNTIYF.

The chain combines TRBV29-1 with TRBJ2-1; the TRBD2 assignment by TCRdb is unverifiable without DNA. The CDR3 has 15 amino acids. Germline values: CDR1 SQVTM, CDR2 ANQGSEA. The CDR3 sequence is CSVEEWSRSGYEQFF.